This T cell receptor (beta chain) was profiled in a study of OX40 agonist ivuxolimab in advanced cancers. Concerning the study at large: Ivuxolimab was an agonistic, fully human IgG2 monoclonal antibody directed against OX40 (CD134), a costimulatory receptor. In the dose-escalation cohort, 82.7% of patients were male, and the mean age was approximately 60 years, with a range of about 23 to 90. Partial responses occurred in three dose-escalation patients: two with cutaneous melanoma and one with hepatocellular carcinoma. The purpose of peripheral TCRbeta sequencing was to test whether ivuxolimab changed TCR sequence diversity and led to clonal T-cell expansion. Patients were allowed to have had prior anti-PD-1, anti-PD-L1 or anti-CTLA-4 therapy, and around two fifths of the dose-escalation patients had been treated with checkpoint inhibitors. The paper describes the monotherapy dose-escalation part (N ≈ 52 patients) of the phase I trial of ivuxolimab. Intravenous ivuxolimab was administered to patients every 2 weeks at six dose levels: 0.01, 0.1, 0.3, 1.5, 3 and 10 mg/kg. Among the 52 dose-escalation patients, 19 had hepatocellular carcinoma, about 15 melanoma, 9 renal cell carcinoma and 9 head and neck cancer. Overall study outcomes, separate from this receptor: After ivuxolimab, CD8+ T cells had more expanded clones than CD4+ T cells on average. Low levels of normalized T-cell clonal expansion were also shown by some nonresponding patients. In the 0.1-3.0 mg/kg groups, partial responders had among the lowest normalized peripheral clonal expansion, particularly in CD8+ T cells. Which antigens the clonally expanded peripheral T cells were specific for was not determined. Clonal expansion of both CD4+ and CD8+ blood T cells was observed from baseline to week 6 at doses 0.1 to 3.0 mg/kg.

Concerning this clone itself: Its antigen is currently not known. No per-base quality is available; no much larger clone lies one base away.

To sequence the TCRbeta CDR3 region, genomic DNA was isolated from the sorted cells. The immunoSEQ Assay was used for sequencing of TCRbeta CDR3 regions. Imported from immuneACCESS, the table was reduced by TCRdb to in-frame sequences with V and J called. These copies leave out some clones; in studies compared against another copy, an unresolved V gene accounts for under half, and the cause of the remainder is not known. The sample has approximately 45,000 clones on record, about 88% of them singletons. The ten largest account for less than 60% of the sample. For this chain, trimming is 4 bases at the V end and 4 bases at the J end, and the number of junction bases without a gene match is 9. The CDR3 numbers 15 residues from cysteine through phenylalanine. The retained sequence is limited to the CDR3, 45 bases, with the frame set at the first base. Via the germline V gene (reference sequence), CDR1 is LNHDA and CDR2 SQIVND.

Patients with autoimmune disease history or receiving systemic immunosuppression were excluded from the trial. Peripheral blood for TCR sequencing was drawn from every dose cohort at baseline, at cycle 4 day 1 and at cycle 7 day 1. Samples were obtained from an open-label, multicenter, first-in-human phase I dose-escalation trial of ivuxolimab. The trial enrolled adults with locally advanced or metastatic head and neck squamous cell, hepatocellular, melanoma or renal cell carcinoma. CD4+ and CD8+ T cells were sorted separately from peripheral blood before TCR sequencing. This sample comprised CD4+ or CD8+ T cells sorted from blood, obtained in a trial of the OX40 agonist ivuxolimab. The receptor comes from an adult with an advanced solid tumor such as melanoma, head and neck, liver or kidney cancer. The chain is encoded by TRBV19 joined to TRBJ2-5; TRBD2 fits 7 bases in the junction. CDR3 region: CASSNRGGPPETQYF. The nucleotide sequence reads TGTGCCAGTAGTAATCGCGGGGGACCCCCAGAGACCCAGTACTTC.